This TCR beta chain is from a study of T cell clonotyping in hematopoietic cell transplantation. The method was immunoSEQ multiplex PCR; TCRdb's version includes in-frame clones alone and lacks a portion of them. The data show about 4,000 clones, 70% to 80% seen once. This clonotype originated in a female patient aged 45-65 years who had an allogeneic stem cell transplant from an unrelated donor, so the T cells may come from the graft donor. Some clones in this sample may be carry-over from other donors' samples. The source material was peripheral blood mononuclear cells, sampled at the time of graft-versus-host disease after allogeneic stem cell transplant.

The CDR3 coding sequence is TGTGCCAGCAGTGAAGCGAGTGAGGGGGGAGTCTACGAGCAGTACTTC. This encodes CASSEASEGGVYEQYF. V and J are TRBV2 and TRBJ2-7; D might be TRBD1 or TRBD2, each matching 6 bases. Looked up from germline, CDR1 is SNHLY and CDR2 is FYNNEI. This CDR3 has 16 residues. Trimming left V 0 bases short and J 3 bases short, with 15 bases between.